These T cell receptor beta chains were read from a single sample in a study of T cell changes during pregnancy in multiple sclerosis. TCRdb's table, derived via immunoSEQ multiplex PCR, lists solely in-frame clones and lacks some. Among about 70,000 clones, roughly nine tenths were seen once, and the ten largest hold approximately 2%. The starting material was peripheral blood, obtained in the second trimester of pregnancy. Receptors were obtained from a female donor in good health, enrolled as a control in a pregnancy study. CDR3s include the opening cysteine and the closing phenylalanine or tryptophan. D genes are given only for firm matches. Expanded clones are given a class, and other clones once, few, many or no size at all.

abundance	d_gene	j_gene	v_gene	CDR3aa	CDR3nt
-	-	TRBJ2-3	TRBV5-4	CASRRADTQYF	TGTGCCAGCAGGAGGGCAGATACGCAGTATTTT
-	-	TRBJ1-2	TRBV4-3	CASSQGVRQQYTF	TGCGCCAGCAGCCAAGGGGTCCGACAGCAATACACCTTC
-	TRBD2	TRBJ2-5	TRBV5-4	CASSLEGLAGKETQYF	TGTGCCAGCAGCTTGGAGGGACTAGCGGGGAAAGAGACCCAGTACTTC
few	-	TRBJ1-1	TRBV5-1	CASSLGYRENTEAFF	TGCGCCAGCAGCTTGGGATACAGGGAGAACACTGAAGCTTTCTTT
-	TRBD1	TRBJ2-7	TRBV5-1	CASSLDPGTVTYEQYF	TGCGCCAGCAGCTTGGATCCTGGGACAGTTACCTACGAGCAGTACTTC
-	-	TRBJ1-2	TRBV6-5	CASSPTTTNYGYTF	TGTGCCAGCAGTCCGACAACGACAAACTATGGCTACACCTTC
-	-	TRBJ2-7	TRBV18	CASSPPDTTYEQYF	TGTGCCAGCTCACCACCCGACACCACCTACGAGCAGTACTTC
-	-	TRBJ1-3	TRBV4-3	CASSQVGHVGNTIYF	TGCGCCAGCAGCCAAGTAGGACACGTAGGAAACACCATATATTTT
-	-	TRBJ2-5	TRBV18	CASSPQWSDQETQYF	TGTGCCAGCTCACCGCAGTGGAGCGACCAAGAGACCCAGTACTTC
-	TRBD1	TRBJ2-7	TRBV11-2	CASSLTRTGRYEQYF	TGTGCCAGCAGCTTAACTCGGACAGGGCGCTACGAGCAGTACTTC
once	-	TRBJ1-2	TRBV19	CASSSAGDGYTF	TGTGCCAGTAGTTCGGCAGGGGATGGCTACACCTTC
-	-	TRBJ2-4	TRBV6-1	CASSEVTGGRNIQYF	TGTGCCAGCAGTGAAGTTACGGGGGGCCGAAACATTCAGTACTTC
-	TRBD1	TRBJ1-1	TRBV5-1	CASRWGRGSTEAFF	TGCGCCAGCCGGTGGGGCAGGGGGAGCACTGAAGCTTTCTTT
-	-	TRBJ1-5	TRBV6-6	CASSYSVGGRQPQHF	TGTGCCAGCAGTTACTCCGTAGGGGGAAGGCAGCCCCAGCATTTT
-	-	TRBJ1-5	TRBV7-6	CASSQGTSDQPQHF	TGTGCCAGCAGTCAAGGGACATCGGATCAGCCCCAGCATTTT
few	-	TRBJ1-5	TRBV6-5	CASRAGQFNQPQHF	TGTGCCAGCAGGGCCGGACAATTCAATCAGCCCCAGCATTTT
-	TRBD2	TRBJ2-1	TRBV2	CASSVLAGAEQFF	TGTGCCAGCAGTGTGCTAGCGGGGGCTGAGCAGTTCTTC
few	-	TRBJ2-7	TRBV14	CASSFGRKPLDEQYF	TGTGCCAGCAGCTTCGGTCGCAAACCCCTAGACGAGCAGTACTTC
-	-	TRBJ2-5	TRBV5-1	CASSLYGRQGQETQYF	TGCGCCAGCAGCTTGTATGGTCGGCAGGGGCAAGAGACCCAGTACTTC
-	-	TRBJ2-1	TRBV19	CASKDFSANSYNEQFF	TGTGCCAGTAAGGATTTTAGCGCCAACTCCTACAATGAGCAGTTCTTC
few	-	TRBJ1-6	TRBV2	CASRVQWGGHSPLHF	TGTGCCAGCAGGGTACAGTGGGGAGGACATTCACCCCTCCACTTT
-	-	TRBJ2-2	TRBV29-1	CSVPDLTNTGELFF	TGCAGCGTCCCTGACTTGACGAACACCGGGGAGCTGTTTTTT
-	-	TRBJ1-2	TRBV5-6	CASSLGGSGYTF	TGTGCCAGCAGCTTGGGGGGCTCTGGCTACACCTTC
-	-	TRBJ2-7	TRBV5-4	CASSSGQSYLSYEQYF	TGTGCCAGCAGCTCCGGACAGTCGTACCTCTCCTACGAGCAGTACTTC
-	-	TRBJ2-1	TRBV5-5	CASSFHPVDEQFF	TGTGCCAGCAGCTTTCACCCGGTCGATGAGCAGTTCTTC
once	-	TRBJ1-6	TRBV28	CASSQGNSPLHF	TGTGCCAGCAGTCAGGGAAACTCACCCCTCCACTTT
-	-	TRBJ1-2	TRBV4-1	CASSPQRGGNYGYTF	TGCGCCAGCAGCCCCCAGAGAGGGGGAAACTATGGCTACACCTTC
-	-	TRBJ1-2	TRBV4-3	CASSRLGADGYTF	TGCGCCAGCAGCCGGCTGGGGGCTGATGGCTACACCTTC
-	TRBD1	TRBJ2-7	TRBV2	CASSVDRAFYEQYF	TGTGCCAGCAGTGTGGACAGGGCCTTTTACGAGCAGTACTTC
-	-	TRBJ1-4	TRBV4-3	CASSQDLLANEKLFF	TGCGCCAGCAGCCAAGATTTACTGGCTAATGAAAAACTGTTTTTT
-	TRBD1	TRBJ2-7	TRBV4-3	CASSQFPRGIYEQYF	TGCGCCAGCAGCCAATTTCCCAGGGGGATCTACGAGCAGTACTTC
once	TRBD2	TRBJ2-1	TRBV2	CASRVGGGKNEQFF	TGTGCCAGCAGGGTTGGCGGGGGGAAGAATGAGCAGTTCTTC
-	TRBD2	TRBJ2-1	TRBV11-2	CASSAATTSSSNEQFF	TGTGCCAGCAGCGCCGCGACGACTAGCTCCTCCAATGAGCAGTTCTTC
-	-	TRBJ1-1	TRBV10-1	CASSEPGRRGGTEAFF	TGCGCCAGCAGTGAGCCGGGCCGCAGGGGTGGCACTGAAGCTTTCTTT
-	TRBD1	TRBJ1-2	TRBV13	CASSSGTGRFGYTF	TGTGCCAGCAGCTCCGGGACAGGGCGTTTCGGCTACACCTTC
-	-	TRBJ2-7	TRBV18	CASSPPSGVGEQYF	TGTGCCAGCTCACCACCGTCGGGGGTGGGCGAGCAGTACTTC
-	TRBD1	TRBJ1-1	TRBV15	CATREQGITEAFF	TGTGCCACCCGGGAACAGGGGATAACTGAAGCTTTCTTT
once	TRBD2	TRBJ2-1	TRBV15	CATSRDLAGGHKQFF	TGTGCCACCAGCAGAGATCTAGCGGGGGGTCATAAGCAGTTCTTC
-	-	TRBJ1-3	TRBV7-2	CASSFTHSGNTIYF	TGTGCCAGCAGCTTTACTCACTCTGGAAACACCATATATTTT
-	-	TRBJ2-5	TRBV7-8	CASSLVRVQETQYF	TGTGCCAGCAGCTTAGTGAGGGTCCAAGAGACCCAGTACTTC
-	-	TRBJ1-2	TRBV7-2	CASSYDFGLVNYGYTF	TGTGCCAGCAGCTACGACTTCGGACTGGTGAACTATGGCTACACCTTC
-	-	TRBJ2-1	TRBV4-2	CASSQDWPNEQFF	TGTGCCAGCAGCCAAGACTGGCCCAATGAGCAGTTCTTC
-	-	TRBJ1-2	TRBV7-2	CASSSGLPGTYGYTF	TGTGCCAGCAGCTCAGGCCTGCCGGGGACATATGGCTACACCTTC
-	TRBD1	TRBJ1-3	TRBV28	CASSGTGENTIYF	TGTGCCAGCAGTGGGACAGGCGAAAACACCATATATTTT
few	-	TRBJ1-3	TRBV27	CASSLTGAGNTIYF	TGTGCCAGCAGCCTAACAGGTGCCGGAAACACCATATATTTT
-	-	TRBJ2-7	TRBV5-6	CASSLGHPYEQYF	TGTGCCAGCAGCTTGGGGCATCCGTACGAGCAGTACTTC
-	-	TRBJ2-1	TRBV30	CAWSVFRGGNNEQFF	TGTGCCTGGAGTGTATTCAGGGGCGGTAACAATGAGCAGTTCTTC
-	-	TRBJ1-2	TRBV13	CASTPRSQVYGYTF	TGTGCCAGCACCCCGCGTTCGCAGGTCTATGGCTACACCTTC
-	-	TRBJ2-1	TRBV9	CASSVVYYASYNEQFF	TGTGCCAGCAGCGTTGTCTACTACGCCTCCTACAATGAGCAGTTCTTC
-	TRBD2	TRBJ2-5	TRBV7-9	CASSPGASGGQETQYF	TGTGCCAGCAGCCCGGGGGCTAGCGGGGGGCAAGAGACCCAGTACTTC
-	TRBD2	TRBJ2-5	TRBV2	CASSDSTSGGQDQETQYF	TGTGCCAGCAGTGACTCGACTAGCGGGGGGCAGGACCAAGAGACCCAGTACTTC
-	-	TRBJ2-7	TRBV7-2	CASSLGPTTTYEQYF	TGTGCCAGCAGCTTAGGACCGACTACCACCTACGAGCAGTACTTC
-	-	TRBJ1-2	TRBV27	CASSLSDSYGYTF	TGTGCCAGCAGTTTATCGGACAGCTATGGCTACACCTTC
-	-	TRBJ1-1	TRBV9	CASGPGGRKGNTEAFF	TGTGCCAGCGGCCCCGGGGGTCGGAAGGGGAACACTGAAGCTTTCTTT
-	-	TRBJ1-3	TRBV19	CASSLTGGNTIYF	TGTGCCAGTAGTCTGACTGGCGGAAACACCATATATTTT